This TCR beta chain derives from a study of blood T cell repertoires in COVID-19 (dated by TCRdb to about 2020). Describing the broader study: Collaborator samples came from the United States, Italy and Spain and covered acute and convalescent phases of COVID-19. The material from the prospective study consisted of cDNA or gDNA derived from T cells, B-cell-depleted T cells, or PBMCs. Deeply sampled blood TCRbeta repertoires from subjects exposed to, actively infected with, or recovered from COVID-19 were included in the dataset. The repertoires were released in a freely available public database meant as a resource for research on the immune response to SARS-CoV-2. The samples were drawn from the first 160 participants of the ongoing ImmuneRACE study and from 1,200 or so subjects provided by 6 global collaborators. A de-identified subject ID, COVID-19 status, age in years and sex were almost always included in the sample metadata. Where available, HLA class I and class II types were taken from metadata supplied by the sample provider and were not determined by assay-based typing.

Each collaborating institution followed its own protocols to collect whole blood in K2EDTA tubes. Collaborator samples were shipped for TCRbeta analysis as frozen whole blood, isolated PBMCs, or DNA extracted from either sample type. TCRbeta CDR3 regions were amplified from genomic DNA by means of the immunoSEQ Assay, a bias-controlled multiplex PCR. In the authors' own workflow: Nucleated cell counts per sample were estimated from amplification of reference gene primers within the assay. To quantify the absolute abundance of each unique TCRbeta CDR3 rearrangement, sequence reads were collapsed and filtered. Productive Simpson clonality was computed per sample as the square root of Simpson's diversity index over productive rearrangements. The table comes from immuneACCESS by way of TCRdb, which keeps in-frame sequences with V and J called. Part of the clones is missing from these tables; in studies checked, under half for an unresolved V gene and the rest for unknown reasons. That table gives V, J and clone size, and the DNA gave D and trimming. This sample gives around 92,000 clones in total; about 83% of them show up just once. About 29% of the sample comes from the top ten.

A remark on this clone: Its recognized antigen is unknown. No much larger clone is present one base from it, and per-base qualities are unavailable.

The CDR1 and CDR2 encoded by the germline V gene (reference sequence) are LGHDT and YNNKEL. The CDR3 holds 16 amino acids from the cysteine to the phenylalanine. The kept DNA is CDR3 alone, 48 bases in frame from the first base. V and J are trimmed by 4 bases and 7 bases, and the gene matches miss 12 bases of the junction. Study-wide conclusions, independent of this receptor: The quantity of clinical and demographic metadata differed by source and by participant and was supplied without curation.

Source material: peripheral blood. The receptor was derived from an elderly woman with acute or convalescent COVID-19. The chain links TRBV3-1 (or the pseudogene TRBV3-2) with TRBJ2-1; the central 8 bases match TRBD2. CDR3 reads: CASSLQSGGFVNEQFF. The nucleotide sequence reads as follows: TGTGCCAGCAGCCTTCAATCGGGGGGGTTTGTGAATGAGCAGTTCTTC.